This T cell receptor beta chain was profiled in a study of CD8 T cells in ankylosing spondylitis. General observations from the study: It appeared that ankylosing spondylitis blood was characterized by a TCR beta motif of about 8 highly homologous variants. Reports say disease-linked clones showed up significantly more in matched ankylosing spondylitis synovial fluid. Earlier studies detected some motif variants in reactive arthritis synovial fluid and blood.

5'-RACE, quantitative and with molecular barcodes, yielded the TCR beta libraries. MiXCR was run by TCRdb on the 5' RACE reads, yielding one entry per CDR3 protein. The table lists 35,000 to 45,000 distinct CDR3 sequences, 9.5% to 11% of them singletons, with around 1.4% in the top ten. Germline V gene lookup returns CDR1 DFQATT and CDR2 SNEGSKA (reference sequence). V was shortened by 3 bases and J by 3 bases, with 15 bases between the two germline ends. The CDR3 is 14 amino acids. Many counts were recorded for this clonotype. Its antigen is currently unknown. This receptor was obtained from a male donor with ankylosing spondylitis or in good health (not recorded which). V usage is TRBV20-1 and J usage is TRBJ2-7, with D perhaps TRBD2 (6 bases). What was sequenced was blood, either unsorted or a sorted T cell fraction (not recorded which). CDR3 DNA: TGCAGTGCTAGGGGCCCGGGACTCAGCTACGAGCAGTACTTC. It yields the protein CSARGPGLSYEQYF.